Here is one TCR beta chain with its context. Its antigen is as yet unknown. The source of the sample is a study of T-cell memory formation after mild COVID-19. About the research overall: Among the donors, TCR clusters were largely specific to each donor.

Germline V gene data show CDR1 as SGHNT and CDR2 as YYREEE (reference sequence). The V gene lost 4 bases and the J gene lost 9 bases, with 12 bases spanning the gap. The CDR3 has 12 amino acids. TCRdb fed the 5' RACE reads into MiXCR, producing one record per CDR3 protein. In the table there are under 400,000 distinct CDR3 sequences, around 20% of which are singletons. Overall study results and limits: Pre-infection memory harbored some responding clones, suggesting cross-reactive memory joined.

The receptor was derived from an adult woman who had mild COVID-19 (a few samples of this study predate the infection). Cell type and time point are not known. The specimen sequenced was PBMCs or a T cell subset sorted from them (not recorded which). J is TRBJ2-3 and V is TRBV5-4; tentatively, D is TRBD1 or TRBD2 (5 bases each). Here the CDR3 DNA reads TGTGCCAGCAGCGGAGAGGGGAGAACGCAGTATTTT. Translation gives CASSGEGRTQYF.